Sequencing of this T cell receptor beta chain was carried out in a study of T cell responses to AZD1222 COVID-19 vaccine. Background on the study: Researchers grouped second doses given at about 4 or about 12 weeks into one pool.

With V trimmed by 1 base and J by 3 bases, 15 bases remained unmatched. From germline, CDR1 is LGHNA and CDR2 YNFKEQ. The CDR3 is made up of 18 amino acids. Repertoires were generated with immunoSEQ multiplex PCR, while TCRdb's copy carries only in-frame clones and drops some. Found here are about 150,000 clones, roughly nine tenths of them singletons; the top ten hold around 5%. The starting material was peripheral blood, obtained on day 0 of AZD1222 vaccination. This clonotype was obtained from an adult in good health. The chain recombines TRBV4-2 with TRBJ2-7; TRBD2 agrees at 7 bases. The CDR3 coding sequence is TGTGCCAGCAGCCAAGTACAGAGCGGGACCGCCGCCTACTACGAGCAGTACTTC. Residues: CASSQVQSGTAAYYEQYF.